The 31 T cell receptor beta chains below all came from one sample that was sequenced in a study of post-analysis software for immune sequencing data. For these TCRs, the target antigens are not known. Presence of unique molecular identifiers characterized the TCR beta cDNA libraries. TCRdb reanalysed the PCR reads using MiXCR and keeps one entry per CDR3 protein. This table has fewer than 550,000 distinct CDR3 sequences, roughly 34% appearing once. General study points: Four or five TRBV segments (TRBV5-6, TRBV5-1 and TRBV20-1 among them) occurred more frequently in patients than in controls.

The sequenced sample was blood. These receptors all come from a girl aged 2-17 years with multiple sclerosis.

This clonotype was seen only a few times. CDR3 region: CASSYSRRGGVPETQYF. DNA for the CDR3: TGTGCCAGCAGTTACTCCAGGCGGGGGGGCGTCCCAGAGACCCAGTACTTC. The chain carries TRBV6-6 and TRBJ2-5, with 9 bases matching TRBD2. Trimming took 0 bases from V and 4 from J; bases not matched to a gene: 9. The CDR3 spans 17 residues. Germline V gene data show CDR1 as MNHNY and CDR2 as SVGAGI (reference sequence).

This clonotype was seen a few times. The rearrangement joins TRBV5-1 to TRBJ2-7; D is possibly TRBD2 (6 bases). Germline V lookup: CDR1 SGHRS, CDR2 YFSETQ. V was cut by 7 bases and J by 2 bases, with 16 bases left in between. CDR3 length: 14 amino acids. In DNA form, the CDR3 reads TGCGCCAGCCAACCGGCGGGACGCCCCTACGAGCAGTACTTC. This translates into CASQPAGRPYEQYF.

The V call is TRBV18, the J call TRBJ2-7; tentatively, D is TRBD1 (7 bases). Germline CDR1 reads KGHSH; CDR2 reads LQKENI. Trimming pared 3 bases from V and 6 bases from J, leaving 18 bases between. The CDR3 extends over 15 amino acids. In DNA form, the CDR3 reads TGTGCCAGCTCACCCAGACAGGGAGGTCCGGGCGAGCAGTACTTC. Protein product: CASSPRQGGPGEQYF.

The chain is built from TRBV18 and TRBJ2-7, with D perhaps TRBD1 (6 bases). Germline V lookup: CDR1 KGHSH, CDR2 LQKENI. CDR3 length: 14 amino acids. V gave up 2 bases and J gave up 2 bases, with 10 bases separating them. The CDR3 spells CASSPGDNPYEQYF. The CDR3 region has the DNA TGTGCCAGCTCACCAGGGGACAACCCCTACGAGCAGTACTTC.

This clonotype was seen many times. This chain connects TRBV28 to TRBJ1-5; D uncertain. Germline V lookup: CDR1 MDHEN, CDR2 SYDVKM. The V and J ends lost 1 base and 2 bases respectively, with 3 bases between them. The CDR3 is 13 amino acids. The CDR3 loop reads CASSLLGNQPQHF. DNA for the CDR3: TGTGCCAGCAGTTTATTGGGCAATCAGCCCCAGCATTTT.

The rearrangement joins TRBV27 to TRBJ2-3, with 8 positions matching TRBD1. The germline V gene has CDR1 MNHEY and CDR2 SMNVEV (reference sequence). V lost 5 bases and J lost 3; bases outside the gene matches: 10. This CDR3 comprises 16 residues. In DNA form, the CDR3 reads TGTGCCAGCAGTATCTCCCCGGGACAGGCGACAGATACGCAGTATTTT. Residues: CASSISPGQATDTQYF.

This chain links TRBV29-1 with TRBJ1-5; maybe TRBD1 (5 bases). This CDR3 has 13 residues. Per germline, CDR1 SQVTM and CDR2 ANQGSEA. Between the trimmed V and J ends, which lost 7 bases and 2 bases, there was a span of 12 bases. CDR3 protein: CSATRGGNQPQHF. CDR3 in DNA: TGCAGCGCCACTCGAGGGGGCAATCAGCCCCAGCATTTT.

The chain recombines TRBV28 with TRBJ2-6; unclear D gene. With 3 bases removed from V and 8 bases from J, the gap between germline ends came to 8 bases. CDR1 is MDHEN and CDR2 is SYDVKM in the germline V gene. The CDR3 extends over 13 amino acids. In nucleotides, the CDR3 is TGTGCCAGCAGTTTTGTACAAACCAACGTCCTGACTTTC. Its translation is CASSFVQTNVLTF.

The V call is TRBV11-2, the J call TRBJ2-1; D is undetermined. This CDR3 has 14 residues. V gave up 5 bases and J gave up 2 bases, with 10 bases separating them. Germline-derived CDR1 and CDR2 are SGHAT and FQNNGV. This CDR3 reads CASSPYKTYNEQFF. The CDR3, as DNA: TGTGCCAGCAGCCCTTACAAAACCTACAATGAGCAGTTCTTC.

V gene TRBV10-3 combines with J gene TRBJ2-3; no reliable D call. Looked up from germline, CDR1 is ENHRY and CDR2 is SYGVKD. Trimming stripped 7 bases from V and 4 bases from J, with 12 bases between. CDR3 size: 13 residues. CDR3 sequence (DNA): TGTGCCATCAATAGGCTAGTTTCAGATACGCAGTATTTT. Translated, it gives CAINRLVSDTQYF.

This clonotype has just a few counts. This chain connects TRBV5-1 to TRBJ2-3; maybe TRBD1 (6 bases). This CDR3 spans 17 amino acids. V lost 5 bases, J lost 0 bases, and 19 bases lay in between. Germline CDR1 and CDR2: SGHRS and YFSETQ. CDR3 DNA sequence: TGCGCCAGCAGGGTCCCACAGGGTGGTGGAAGCACAGATACGCAGTATTTT. It is translated as CASRVPQGGGSTDTQYF.

The chain carries TRBV6-5 and TRBJ2-3; D is uncertain. Germline values: CDR1 MNHEY, CDR2 SVGAGI. This CDR3 spans 13 amino acids. Trimming removed 5 bases from V and 2 bases from J, with 8 bases in between. The CDR3 protein is CASSPTVTDTQYF. CDR3 in DNA: TGTGCCAGCAGTCCGACTGTCACAGATACGCAGTATTTT.

This clonotype was observed a handful of times. V usage is TRBV12-3 or TRBV12-4 and J usage is TRBJ1-4; TRBD1 aligns across 10 bases. The CDR3 covers 15 residues. The V segment lost 5 bases and the J segment 4 bases; nucleotides outside the gene matches: 4. The CDR3 DNA sequence: TGTGCCAGCAGTACCGGGACAGGGGTTAATGAAAAACTGTTTTTT. Translating it yields CASSTGTGVNEKLFF.

The chain has TRBV15 and TRBJ1-2, with a possible D match to TRBD1 (6 bases). Per the germline V gene, CDR1 is LNHNV and CDR2 is YYDKDF (reference sequence). The CDR3 has 18 residues. Trimming removed 4 bases at V and 1 base at J, with 22 bases between. The CDR3 bases are TGTGCCACCAGCAACGGCCCCGCGACAGGAAGGTATAACTATGGCTACACCTTC. Translating gives CATSNGPATGRYNYGYTF.

This sequence joins TRBV12-3 or TRBV12-4 and TRBJ1-2, with 8 positions matching TRBD1. Losses at the gene ends were 5 bases for V and 7 bases for J; bases not matched to a gene: 6. The CDR3 loop spans 13 amino acids. CDR3 protein: CASSLRGRSGYTF. DNA for the CDR3: TGTGCCAGCAGTCTCAGGGGGCGGTCTGGCTACACCTTC.

This chain links TRBV29-1 with TRBJ2-3; a weak D match, TRBD1 (6 bases). V gave up 4 bases and J gave up 1 base, with 9 bases separating them. The CDR3 has 13 amino acids. The germline V gene has CDR1 SQVTM and CDR2 ANQGSEA. CDR3 amino acids: CSVVAGGTDTQYF. CDR3 sequence (DNA): TGCAGCGTTGTAGCAGGGGGCACAGATACGCAGTATTTT.

This clonotype was seen a handful of times. The chain combines TRBV4-2 with TRBJ2-7; 10 nucleotides line up with TRBD2. The germline gives CDR1 LGHNA, CDR2 YNFKEQ. V trimming: 5 bases; J trimming: 5 bases; junction bases outside the gene matches: 6. The CDR3 is 14 residues long. The CDR3 region has the DNA TGTGCCAGCAGCGCTACTAGCGGGGACGACGAGCAGTACTTC. This encodes CASSATSGDDEQYF.

This rearrangement joins TRBV11-1 to TRBJ2-3; 12 bases match TRBD2. With V trimmed by 8 bases and J by 3 bases, 6 bases remained unmatched. CDR3 length equals 15 residues. Per germline, CDR1 SGHAT and CDR2 FQDESV (reference sequence). CDR3 residues: CASGSGTSGTDTQYF. DNA of the CDR3: TGTGCCAGCGGCTCCGGGACTAGCGGGACAGATACGCAGTATTTT. The entire variable domain, with the rest obtained from reference TRBV11-1 and TRBJ2-3, is as follows: EAEVAQSPRYKITEKSQAVAFWCDPISGHATLYWYRQILGQGPELLVQFQDESVVDDSQLPKDRFSAERLKGVDSTLKIQPAELGDSAMYLCASGSGTSGTDTQYFGPGTRLTVL.

This clonotype has only a few counts. This CDR3 is CATSRVVDGAELGYTDTQYF. In DNA, the CDR3 is TGTGCCACCAGCAGAGTAGTGGATGGGGCCGAGCTTGGGTACACAGATACGCAGTATTTT. J is TRBJ2-3 and V is TRBV15, with D possibly TRBD1 on 5 matching bases. The CDR3 covers 20 residues. Germline V CDR1 and CDR2: LNHNV, YYDKDF (reference sequence). The V end was cut by 1 base, the J end by 2 bases, with 25 bases between.

J is TRBJ2-1 and V is TRBV6-2 or TRBV6-3; D may correspond to TRBD1 or TRBD2 (6 bases each). Trimming took 4 bases from V and 9 from J, leaving 16 bases between them. The CDR3 sequence is 14 residues long. CDR1 and CDR2 (germline): MNHEY, SVGEGT. The CDR3 reads CASSFPLPGAEQFF. CDR3 in DNA: TGTGCCAGCAGTTTCCCCCTCCCGGGGGCTGAGCAGTTCTTC.

The chain couples TRBV20-1 to TRBJ2-5, with D maybe TRBD1 (6 bases). CDR3 length: 16 residues. CDR1 and CDR2 (germline): DFQATT, SNEGSKA (reference sequence). Trimming removed 0 bases at V and 11 bases at J, with 25 bases between. CDR3 in DNA: TGCAGTGCTAGAGATCCGGCTGGGGGCAACGCCAATGAGCAGTACTTC. Translation: CSARDPAGGNANEQYF.

This chain joins TRBV15 and TRBJ2-3, with TRBD1 identical over 8 bases. The CDR3 consists of 17 residues. Per the germline V gene, CDR1 is LNHNV and CDR2 is YYDKDF (reference sequence). Losses at the gene ends were 0 bases for V and 5 bases for J; bases not matched to a gene: 10. The CDR3 here is CATSRDQRRQGRDTQYF. CDR3 DNA: TGTGCCACCAGCAGAGATCAAAGACGACAGGGGAGAGATACGCAGTATTTT.

The chain links TRBV5-5 to TRBJ1-4; D not certain. Between the trimmed V and J ends, which lost 4 bases and 8 bases, there was a span of 21 bases. Germline V lookup: CDR1 SGHKS, CDR2 YYEKEE (reference sequence). The CDR3 loop spans 16 amino acids. CDR3 amino acids: CASSLNAKPLGEKLFF. CDR3 in DNA: TGTGCCAGCAGCCTAAACGCAAAACCCCTGGGAGAAAAACTGTTTTTT.

The J gene is TRBJ2-5, the V gene TRBV3-1, with 8 bases identical to TRBD2. The CDR3 contains 17 residues. V was clipped by 4 bases and J by 1 base; unmatched bases: 11. Germline lookup yields CDR1 LGHDT and CDR2 YNNKEL (reference sequence). The CDR3 reads CASSLSAGTRLQETQYF. In DNA form, the CDR3 reads TGTGCCAGCAGCCTATCAGCCGGGACTAGACTCCAAGAGACCCAGTACTTC.

This clonotype was seen more than once but under ten times. The V gene is TRBV10-3, the J gene TRBJ2-7; TRBD1 agrees at 12 bases. Germline V gene sequence: CDR1 ENHRY, CDR2 SYGVKD. This CDR3 comprises 15 residues. The V and J ends lost 8 bases and 7 bases, in that order; junction bases with no gene match: 12. CDR3 protein: CAIAKYRDRGQEQYF. DNA for the CDR3: TGTGCCATCGCCAAGTACCGGGACAGGGGGCAAGAGCAGTACTTC.

There are a few counts of this clonotype. The gene calls are TRBV11-2 and TRBJ1-1; D gene unclear. The CDR3 has 17 amino acids. Germline V gives CDR1 SGHAT, CDR2 FQNNGV. Trimming took off 0 bases at V and 1 base at J, with 15 bases between the two ends. The CDR3 spells CASSLDRGLGRNTEAFF. In DNA, the CDR3 is TGTGCCAGCAGCTTAGACCGGGGTCTAGGGCGGAACACTGAAGCTTTCTTT.

V gene TRBV27 combines with J gene TRBJ1-2; the match to TRBD1 covers 11 bases. Germline CDR1 and CDR2: MNHEY and SMNVEV (reference sequence). The V and J ends lost 5 bases and 4 bases, in that order; junction bases with no gene match: 6. The CDR3 consists of 15 residues. CDR3 sequence reads: CASSPGTGGIYGYTF. In nucleotides, the CDR3 is TGTGCCAGCAGTCCGGGGACAGGGGGGATCTATGGCTACACCTTC.

There are a few counts of this clonotype. The chain combines TRBV5-5 with TRBJ2-7; D tentatively reads TRBD1 or TRBD2 (5 bases each). Trimming took 4 bases from V and 3 from J, leaving 20 bases between them. The CDR3 extends over 16 amino acids. Germline V gene lookup returns CDR1 SGHKS and CDR2 YYEKEE (reference sequence). The CDR3, as DNA: TGTGCCAGCAGCGTAACCAGGGACCTTATCGTCTACGAGCAGTACTTC. This encodes CASSVTRDLIVYEQYF.

This clonotype came up a few times. The rearrangement uses TRBV3-1 and TRBJ2-7, with 9 bases lining up with TRBD2. CDR1 and CDR2 (germline): LGHDT, YNNKEL (reference sequence). V was clipped by 2 bases and J by 3 bases; unmatched bases: 11. The CDR3 contains 17 residues. CDR3 in DNA: TGTGCCAGCAGCCAAACCCTTATAGCGGGGGCCAGCTACGAGCAGTACTTC. As protein: CASSQTLIAGASYEQYF.

Concerning this clonotype: An end of the junction differs from the germline gene, which may be a read error. V usage is TRBV5-1 and J usage is TRBJ1-2; TRBD1 aligns across 10 bases. Per the germline V gene, CDR1 is SGHRS and CDR2 is YFSETQ. This CDR3 is 14 amino acids long. CDR3 in amino acids: CVSSLDRGNYGYTF. The CDR3 nucleotides are TGCGTCAGCAGCTTGGACAGGGGGAACTATGGCTACACCTTC.

There are a few counts of this clonotype. The chain couples TRBV5-1 to TRBJ2-7; weak D call: TRBD2 (5 bases). The CDR3 consists of 14 residues. Trimming cost V 4 bases and J 1 base, with 12 bases left between them. CDR1 is SGHRS and CDR2 is YFSETQ in the germline V gene. The DNA for the CDR3 is TGCGCCAGCAGCCTTCCTAGCAGATCCTACGAGCAGTACTTC. Amino acids: CASSLPSRSYEQYF.